These 24 T cell receptor beta chains were sequenced from one sample in a study of T cells after yellow fever vaccination. TCRdb fed the 5' RACE reads into MiXCR, producing one record per CDR3 protein. The profile shows 300,000 or so distinct CDR3 sequences, roughly 4% of them singletons. The material sequenced was PBMCs, taken 5 days after the yellow fever booster vaccination. Source of these receptors: a man between 18 and 29 years old who received the YFV17D yellow fever vaccine.

This clonotype was picked up many times. V and J are TRBV5-5 and TRBJ2-1; D is ambiguous. The germline gives CDR1 SGHKS, CDR2 YYEKEE (reference sequence). The CDR3 has 11 amino acids. Deletions cut 2 bases from V and 8 bases from J, with 5 bases between. The CDR3 sequence: CASSFRDEQFF. The CDR3 DNA sequence: TGTGCCAGCAGCTTTCGGGATGAGCAGTTCTTC. The full variable domain, completed using reference TRBV5-5 and TRBJ2-1, is DAGVTQSPTHLIKTRGQQVTLRCSPISGHKSVSWYQQVLGQGPQFIFQYYEKEERGRGNFPDRFSARQFPNYSSELNVNALLLGDSALYLCASSFRDEQFFGPGTRLTVL.

The V gene is TRBV29-1, the J gene TRBJ2-1; D may be TRBD2 (6 bases). The ends were cut back, 1 base at V and 5 bases at J, with 12 bases in the middle. CDR3 size: 14 residues. In germline, CDR1 is SQVTM, CDR2 ANQGSEA. CDR3 coding DNA: TGCAGCGTTGAAGGGAGGGCTTGGAACAATGAGCAGTTCTTC. Its protein product is CSVEGRAWNNEQFF.

This clonotype was found a few times. This chain connects TRBV5-6 to TRBJ1-1; tentative D call: TRBD1 (6 bases). The germline V and J ends were trimmed by 5 bases and 10 bases, with 15 bases remaining between them. Germline CDR1 is SGHDT and CDR2 is YYEEEE. The CDR3 runs to 12 residues. This chain's CDR3 is CASSRLQGTAFF. CDR3 bases: TGTGCCAGCAGTCGGCTACAGGGAACAGCTTTCTTT.

This clonotype has only a few counts. The CDR3 is CATSGPTGLGNEQFF. In nucleotides, the CDR3 is TGTGCCACCAGTGGTCCGACAGGGTTGGGGAATGAGCAGTTCTTC. The V gene is TRBV24-1, the J gene TRBJ2-1, with 7 bases aligning to TRBD1. This CDR3 is 15 amino acids long. The V segment lost 5 bases and the J segment 7 bases; nucleotides outside the gene matches: 10. The germline CDR1 and CDR2 sequences are KGHDR and SFDVKD.

This clonotype was recorded at least ten times. The rearrangement joins TRBV4-1 to TRBJ2-4, with D perhaps TRBD2 (7 bases). Per the germline V gene, CDR1 is MGHRA and CDR2 is YSYEKL. The CDR3 is 14 residues long. Trimming pared 4 bases from V and 2 bases from J, leaving 9 bases between. CDR3 sequence: CASSLGGPKNIQYF. The CDR3 bases are TGCGCCAGCAGCCTGGGGGGGCCCAAAAACATTCAGTACTTC.

This clonotype was seen a handful of times. The rearrangement joins TRBV20-1 to TRBJ2-6; possibly TRBD2 for D (5 bases). The CDR3 has 14 amino acids. V shed 4 bases and J shed 4 bases, with 11 bases lying between them. The germline CDR1 and CDR2 sequences are DFQATT and SNEGSKA (reference sequence). CDR3 in amino acids: CSATRGPGANVLTF. For the CDR3, the DNA is TGCAGTGCTACTCGGGGTCCCGGGGCCAACGTCCTGACTTTC.

This clonotype showed up many times. The CDR3 DNA follows: TGTGCCACCAGCGGTTTCGACAGGGGAGATTATGGCTACACCTTC. It translates to CATSGFDRGDYGYTF. This sequence joins TRBV15 and TRBJ1-2; 8 bases fit TRBD1. CDR3 size: 15 residues. Germline V gene data show CDR1 as LNHNV and CDR2 as YYDKDF (reference sequence). After removal of 5 bases from V and 5 bases from J, the junction contained 10 bases not matched to a gene.

This clonotype was observed a handful of times. The chain uses TRBV20-1 and TRBJ1-2; D perhaps matches TRBD1 (5 bases). Trimming removed 6 bases from V and 1 base from J, with 15 bases in between. The CDR3 covers 14 residues. The germline V gene encodes CDR1 DFQATT and CDR2 SNEGSKA (reference sequence). CDR3 amino acids: CSAVGDSRNYGYTF. The DNA of the CDR3 is TGCAGTGCCGTCGGTGACAGTCGTAACTATGGCTACACCTTC.

This clonotype was counted at least ten times. This chain connects TRBV5-1 to TRBJ2-3, with 7 bases that match TRBD1. After removal of 2 bases from V and 0 bases from J, the junction contained 9 bases not matched to a gene. The CDR3 length is 17 residues. Germline values: CDR1 SGHRS, CDR2 YFSETQ. The CDR3 sequence is CASSFSFGTESTDTQYF. The CDR3 DNA reads as TGCGCCAGCAGCTTCTCCTTCGGGACAGAGAGCACAGATACGCAGTATTTT.

This chain uses TRBV2 with TRBJ2-2; TRBD1 aligns across 10 bases. This CDR3 is built from 15 residues. Trimming cost V 3 bases and J 6 bases; bases outside gene matches: 4. Germline values: CDR1 SNHLY, CDR2 FYNNEI. In nucleotides, the CDR3 is TGTGCCAGCAGTGAGGGACAGGGGTTTTCCGGGGAGCTGTTTTTT. Translation: CASSEGQGFSGELFF.

This clonotype was seen at least ten times. The rearrangement links TRBV7-9 to TRBJ1-2, with D possibly matching TRBD1 (5 bases). Trimming cost V 5 bases and J 4 bases, with 14 bases left between them. The CDR3 length is 14 residues. Germline lookup yields CDR1 SEHNR and CDR2 FQNEAQ (reference sequence). The CDR3 region is CASSSQGTSYGYTF. CDR3 bases: TGTGCCAGCAGCAGTCAGGGAACTTCCTATGGCTACACCTTC.

J is TRBJ2-7 and V is TRBV7-6; possibly TRBD1 for D (5 bases). CDR1 SGHVS and CDR2 FNYEAQ come from the germline V gene. The V gene lost 1 base and the J gene lost 1 base, with 11 bases spanning the gap. The CDR3 is 15 amino acids. The CDR3 reads CASSLGQGTSYEQYF. DNA for the CDR3: TGTGCCAGCAGCTTAGGCCAGGGAACTTCCTACGAGCAGTACTTC.

There are many counts of this clonotype. The CDR3 spells CASNSPVSGRARTQYF. DNA for the CDR3: TGTGCCAGCAACTCCCCTGTTAGCGGGCGGGCCAGGACCCAGTACTTC. V and J are TRBV5-6 and TRBJ2-5; 7 bases align to TRBD2. The CDR3 has 16 amino acids. V shed 6 bases and J 7 bases; nucleotides not matched to a gene: 18. Germline loops: CDR1 SGHDT, CDR2 YYEEEE.

This clonotype was detected many times. This sequence joins TRBV5-1 and TRBJ1-4, with D tentatively TRBD1 (5 bases). Germline V gives CDR1 SGHRS, CDR2 YFSETQ. The CDR3 consists of 14 residues. The V and J ends lost 6 bases and 3 bases respectively, with 12 bases between them. CDR3 DNA sequence: TGCGCCAGCACCAACGGGGCGGCTAATGAAAAACTGTTTTTT. Translated: CASTNGAANEKLFF.

This clonotype was counted many times. V usage is TRBV9 and J usage is TRBJ1-1, with D unresolved. The CDR3 loop spans 13 amino acids. Germline V gene data show CDR1 as SGDLS and CDR2 as YYNGEE. V was pared by 3 bases and J by 6 bases, with 12 bases between. The CDR3 DNA sequence: TGTGCCAGCAGCGCCGAGGCACGGGCTGAAGCTTTCTTT. Protein: CASSAEARAEAFF.

J is TRBJ1-1 and V is TRBV6-6, with no clear D. Trimming pared 0 bases from V and 0 bases from J, leaving 11 bases between. This CDR3 contains 16 residues. Germline CDR1 reads MNHNY; CDR2 reads SVGAGI (reference sequence). The CDR3 coding sequence is TGTGCCAGCAGTTACTCGCCGGAACTCATGAACACTGAAGCTTTCTTT. This gives the protein CASSYSPELMNTEAFF.

This clonotype occurred many times. CDR3 in DNA: TGTGCCAGCAGCTTGGAACTCGGCAGGGGGTGGTATGGCTACACCTTC. Protein product: CASSLELGRGWYGYTF. The chain is built from TRBV5-6 and TRBJ1-2; TRBD1 matches 7 bases. After removal of 0 bases from V and 5 bases from J, the junction contained 10 bases not matched to a gene. This CDR3 has 16 residues. From germline, CDR1 is SGHDT and CDR2 YYEEEE.

This clonotype turned up a few times. This chain uses TRBV20-1 with TRBJ1-5; 10 bases line up with TRBD1. V was clipped by 1 base and J by 5 bases; unmatched bases: 5. The CDR3 has 15 amino acids. Germline V gene data show CDR1 as DFQATT and CDR2 as SNEGSKA (reference sequence). The CDR3 sequence: CSARADRGYHQPQHF. In DNA, the CDR3 is TGCAGTGCTAGAGCGGACAGGGGGTATCATCAGCCCCAGCATTTT.

This clonotype occurred many times. The chain carries TRBV5-1 and TRBJ2-3; no clear D gene. The germline gives CDR1 SGHRS, CDR2 YFSETQ. There are 13 residues in the CDR3. V shed 0 bases and J shed 10 bases, with 12 bases lying between them. The CDR3 DNA follows: TGCGCCAGCAGCTTGGGTGAAGAACGGGCGCAGTATTTT. Protein product: CASSLGEERAQYF.

This clonotype was detected many times. The rearrangement joins TRBV4-3 to TRBJ2-2; no clear D. The germline CDR1 and CDR2 sequences are LGHNA and YSLEER. The CDR3 loop spans 17 amino acids. V was pared by 0 bases and J by 2 bases, with 13 bases between. In DNA, the CDR3 is TGCGCCAGCAGCCAAGAATCTAGGTGGAAAAACACCGGGGAGCTGTTTTTT. It codes for CASSQESRWKNTGELFF.

This clonotype has at least ten counts. The CDR3 bases are TGCGCCAGCAGCTCCGGGGGCGACGGTGTACCCCTCCACTTT. This codes for CASSSGGDGVPLHF. The chain joins TRBV5-1 to TRBJ1-6; possible D gene TRBD1, 6 bases. V lost 3 bases and J lost 12, with 16 bases in between. The V gene's germline CDR1 is SGHRS and CDR2 YFSETQ. CDR3 length: 14 amino acids.

This clonotype has at least ten counts. This chain's CDR3 is CASSPEQGSGNTIYF. In DNA form, the CDR3 reads TGTGCCAGCTCACCTGAACAGGGCTCTGGAAACACCATATATTTT. The genes are TRBV18 and TRBJ1-3, with a possible D match to TRBD1 (6 bases). The V gene's germline CDR1 is KGHSH and CDR2 LQKENI. V lost 3 bases, J lost 0 bases, and 9 bases lay in between. The CDR3 is 15 residues long.

This clonotype has only a few counts. The CDR3 DNA is TGTGCCAGCAGCCCCGGGACACGAAATCAGCCCCAGCATTTT. Protein: CASSPGTRNQPQHF. V and J are TRBV2 and TRBJ1-5, with TRBD1 as a possible D gene (6 bases). Germline CDR1 SNHLY, CDR2 FYNNEI. The CDR3 sequence is 14 residues long. V was shortened by 6 bases and J by 4 bases, with 13 bases between the two germline ends.

The rearrangement joins TRBV4-2 to TRBJ2-4; D unclear. CDR3 length: 13 residues. Germline CDR1 is LGHNA and CDR2 is YNFKEQ. Trimming stripped 3 bases from V and 7 bases from J, with 10 bases between. The CDR3 nucleotides read TGTGCCAGCAGCCAGATGGGCCCCAACATTCAGTACTTC. Encoded protein: CASSQMGPNIQYF.